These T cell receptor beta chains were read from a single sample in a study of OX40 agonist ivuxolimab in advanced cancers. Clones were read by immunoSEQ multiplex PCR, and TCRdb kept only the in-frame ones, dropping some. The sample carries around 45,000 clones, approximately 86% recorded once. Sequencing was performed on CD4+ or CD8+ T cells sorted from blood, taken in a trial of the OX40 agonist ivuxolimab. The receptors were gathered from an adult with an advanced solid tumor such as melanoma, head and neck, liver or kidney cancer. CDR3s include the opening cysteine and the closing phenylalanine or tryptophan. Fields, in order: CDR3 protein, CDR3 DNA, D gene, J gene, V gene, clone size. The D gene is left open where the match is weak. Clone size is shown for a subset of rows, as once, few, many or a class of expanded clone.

CDR3: CASSREGGDSRTNEKLFF; DNA: TGCGCCAGCAGCCGAGAGGGGGGCGATTCTAGAACTAATGAAAAACTGTTTTTT; D: -; J: TRBJ1-4; V: TRBV4-1; size: -
CDR3: CASSPGQGRETEAFF; DNA: TGTGCCAGCTCACCGGGACAGGGAAGAGAAACTGAAGCTTTCTTT; D: TRBD1; J: TRBJ1-1; V: TRBV18; size: -
CDR3: CASSPLGGAGGYTF; DNA: TGTGCCAGCAGTCCCCTGGGGGGGGCCGGTGGCTACACCTTC; D: -; J: TRBJ1-2; V: TRBV6-6; size: -
CDR3: CASSQDYLTREQFF; DNA: TGTGCCAGCAGCCAAGATTACCTAACTCGGGAGCAGTTCTTC; D: -; J: TRBJ2-1; V: TRBV4-2; size: -
CDR3: CASSEARTSGVGWETQYF; DNA: TGTGCCAGCAGTGAAGCGAGGACTAGCGGGGTTGGATGGGAGACCCAGTACTTC; D: TRBD2; J: TRBJ2-5; V: TRBV6-1; size: -
CDR3: CASSRGQGETQYF; DNA: TGTGCCAGCAGTAGAGGACAGGGAGAGACCCAGTACTTC; D: TRBD1; J: TRBJ2-5; V: TRBV2; size: few
CDR3: CAGQETLYGYTF; DNA: TGTGCCGGACAGGAGACTCTCTATGGCTACACCTTC; D: TRBD1; J: TRBJ1-2; V: TRBV6-4; size: -
CDR3: CASSLGLASSYNEQFF; DNA: TGTGCCAGCAGCCTGGGTCTAGCTAGCTCCTACAATGAGCAGTTCTTC; D: -; J: TRBJ2-1; V: TRBV5-5; size: -
CDR3: CASSGGFNQPQHF; DNA: TGTGCCTCTAGTGGCGGTTTCAATCAGCCCCAGCATTTT; D: -; J: TRBJ1-5; V: TRBV19; size: few
CDR3: CASSPFRDNYGYTF; DNA: TGTGCCAGCTCACCGTTCAGGGATAACTATGGCTACACCTTC; D: -; J: TRBJ1-2; V: TRBV18; size: -